This T cell receptor beta chain originates from a study of molecular identifiers for immune sequencing clone quantification. The study's findings and limits: In CMV-specific effectors, clones above 20 copies held over 99% of molecules; naive, under 1%.

The CDR3 is 18 amino acids. The V and J ends lost 3 bases and 0 bases, in that order; junction bases with no gene match: 8. Germline V lookup: CDR1 SGHTA, CDR2 FQGNSA. With RNA at 10%, 30% or 50%, naive CD8 libraries came from approximately 20,000 to 1,000,000 sorted cells. Previously reported methods and listed TCR primers produced the bulk TCR libraries. A single record per CDR3 protein comes from TCRdb applying MiXCR to the PCR reads. The sample includes some 590,000 distinct CDR3 sequences, about 25% of them seen just once. With respect to this clonotype: Its target is not known.

Specimen: naive CD8+ T cells from blood, with Jurkat cell RNA spiked in. Documented subset: FACS-sorted CD8+CD4-CCR7+CD45RA+ naive T cells. This TCR was recovered from a human donor in good health. Some libraries in this study had Jurkat cell RNA spiked in. J is TRBJ2-1 and V is TRBV7-2; 10 bases are shared with TRBD2. The CDR3: CASSFPSGGTHSYNEQFF. DNA for the CDR3: TGTGCCAGCAGCTTTCCTAGCGGGGGAACACACTCCTACAATGAGCAGTTCTTC.